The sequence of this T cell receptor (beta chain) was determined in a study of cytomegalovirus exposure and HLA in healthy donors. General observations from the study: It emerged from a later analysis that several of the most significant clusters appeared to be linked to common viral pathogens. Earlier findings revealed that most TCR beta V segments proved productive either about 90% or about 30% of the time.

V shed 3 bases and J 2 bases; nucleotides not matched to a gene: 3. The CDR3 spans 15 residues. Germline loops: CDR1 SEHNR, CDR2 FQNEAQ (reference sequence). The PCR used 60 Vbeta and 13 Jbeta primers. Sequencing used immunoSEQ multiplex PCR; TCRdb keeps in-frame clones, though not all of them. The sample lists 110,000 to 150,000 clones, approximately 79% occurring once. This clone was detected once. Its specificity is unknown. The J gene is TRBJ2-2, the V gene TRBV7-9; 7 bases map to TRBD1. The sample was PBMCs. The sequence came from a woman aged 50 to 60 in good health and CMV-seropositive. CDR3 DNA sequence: TGTGCCAGCAGCTTGGGACAGCTCAACACCGGGGAGCTGTTTTTT. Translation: CASSLGQLNTGELFF.